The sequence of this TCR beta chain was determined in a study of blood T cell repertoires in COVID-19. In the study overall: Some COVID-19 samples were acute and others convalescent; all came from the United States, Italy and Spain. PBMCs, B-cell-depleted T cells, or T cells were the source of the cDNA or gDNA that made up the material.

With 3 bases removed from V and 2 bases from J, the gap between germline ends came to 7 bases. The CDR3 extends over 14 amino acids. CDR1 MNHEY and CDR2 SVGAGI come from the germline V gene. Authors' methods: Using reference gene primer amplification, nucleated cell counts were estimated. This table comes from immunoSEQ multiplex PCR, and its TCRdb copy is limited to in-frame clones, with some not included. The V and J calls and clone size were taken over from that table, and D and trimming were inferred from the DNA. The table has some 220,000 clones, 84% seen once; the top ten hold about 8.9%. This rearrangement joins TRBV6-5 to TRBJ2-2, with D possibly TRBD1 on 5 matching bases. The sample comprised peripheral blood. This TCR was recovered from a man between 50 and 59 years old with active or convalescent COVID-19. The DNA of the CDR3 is TGTGCCAGCAGTTATACAGGAAACACCGGGGAGCTGTTTTTT. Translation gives CASSYTGNTGELFF.